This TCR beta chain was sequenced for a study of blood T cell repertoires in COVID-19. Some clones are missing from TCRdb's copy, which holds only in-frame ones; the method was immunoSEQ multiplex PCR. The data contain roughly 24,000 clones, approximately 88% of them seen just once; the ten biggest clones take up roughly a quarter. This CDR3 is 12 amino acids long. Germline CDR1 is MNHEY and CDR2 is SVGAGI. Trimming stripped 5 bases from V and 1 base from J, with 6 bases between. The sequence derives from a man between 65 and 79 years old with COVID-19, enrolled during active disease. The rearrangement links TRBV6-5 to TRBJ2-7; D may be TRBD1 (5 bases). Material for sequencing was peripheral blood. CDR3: CASSRQSYEQYF. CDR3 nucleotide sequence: TGTGCCAGCAGTAGACAGTCCTACGAGCAGTACTTC.